The 10 T cell receptor beta chains below come from one sample, sequenced in a study of blood T cell repertoires in COVID-19. Clones were sequenced by immunoSEQ multiplex PCR, and TCRdb holds only the in-frame ones, with some missing. The data contain a few hundred thousand clones, approximately 90% of them singletons. The source material was PBMCs or T cells enriched from blood (not recorded which). The receptor set was obtained from a woman between 18 and 29 years old who had been exposed to COVID-19.

As to this clone: The sample has other DNA sequences that encode this CDR3 too. V gene TRBV7-3 combines with J gene TRBJ2-1, with TRBD2 identical over 14 bases. The length of the CDR3 is 15 residues. Trimming removed 4 bases from V and 6 bases from J; junction bases left unmatched: 2. Germline V gene lookup returns CDR1 SGHTA and CDR2 FQGTGA. CDR3 sequence (DNA): TGTGCCAGCAGCTCGACTAGCGGGGGGGCCAATGAGCAGTTCTTC. Protein product: CASSSTSGGANEQFF.

The rearrangement links TRBV28 to TRBJ2-3, with D maybe TRBD1 (6 bases). V was trimmed by 6 bases and J by 6 bases, leaving 22 bases between them. The CDR3 is 16 residues long. Per the germline V gene, CDR1 is MDHEN and CDR2 is SYDVKM. The CDR3 loop reads CASSKFAGPGADTQYF. CDR3 coding DNA: TGTGCCAGCAGCAAGTTTGCTGGGCCAGGGGCCGATACGCAGTATTTT. The complete variable domain, with remaining parts taken from reference TRBV28 and TRBJ2-3, reads DVKVTQSSRYLVKRTGEKVFLECVQDMDHENMFWYRQDPGLGLRLIYFSYDVKMKEKGDIPEGYSVSREKKERFSLILESASTNQTSMYLCASSKFAGPGADTQYFGPGTRLTVL.

This clone was seen just once. V gene TRBV7-2 combines with J gene TRBJ1-6, with a weak D call TRBD1 (5 bases). The CDR3 runs to 15 residues. V shed 0 bases and J shed 8 bases, with 11 bases lying between them. The germline CDR1 and CDR2 sequences are SGHTA and FQGNSA. CDR3 in amino acids: CASSLAGARDSPLHF. The CDR3 nucleotides are TGTGCCAGCAGCTTAGCAGGGGCCCGGGATTCACCCCTCCACTTT. The full variable domain, its missing parts supplied by reference TRBV7-2 and TRBJ1-6, is GAGVSQSPSNKVTEKGKDVELRCDPISGHTALYWYRQSLGQGLEFLIYFQGNSAPDKSGLPSDRFSAERTGGSVSTLTIQRTQQEDSAVYLCASSLAGARDSPLHFGNGTRLTVT.

The count of this clone is one. This chain links TRBV2 with TRBJ2-1; TRBD2 matches 9 bases. Germline-derived CDR1 and CDR2 are SNHLY and FYNNEI. This CDR3 region has 15 residues. V shed 4 bases and J 2 bases; nucleotides not matched to a gene: 3. CDR3 sequence: CASSVLAGAYNEQFF. For the CDR3, the DNA is TGTGCCAGCAGTGTATTAGCGGGAGCCTACAATGAGCAGTTCTTC.

This clone occurred once. The chain combines TRBV7-2 with TRBJ2-7, with a tentative D call TRBD2 (5 bases). The CDR3 is 15 amino acids. Germline V gene data show CDR1 as SGHTA and CDR2 as FQGNSA. With 1 base removed from V and 6 bases from J, the gap between germline ends came to 16 bases. The CDR3 DNA reads as TGTGCCAGCAGCTTAGGGACTCGTGGTCCCACCGAGCAGTACTTC. The encoded protein is CASSLGTRGPTEQYF.

V gene TRBV6-5 combines with J gene TRBJ1-3; tentative D call: TRBD1 (6 bases). Germline assignment: CDR1 MNHEY and CDR2 SVGAGI. This CDR3 contains 14 residues. The V gene lost 8 bases and the J gene lost 1 base, with 12 bases spanning the gap. The CDR3 protein is CASRSQGSGNTIYF. DNA for the CDR3: TGTGCCAGCCGCTCACAGGGTTCTGGAAACACCATATATTTT.

CDR3 bases: TGTGCCAGCAGCGTAGGGACTAGCGGGAGGGAGACCCAGTACTTC. Its protein product is CASSVGTSGRETQYF. The genes are TRBV9 and TRBJ2-5; the match to TRBD2 covers 14 bases. Trimming cost V 0 bases and J 5 bases; bases outside gene matches: 0. The CDR3 contains 15 residues. CDR1 is SGDLS and CDR2 is YYNGEE in the germline V gene.

The chain is built from TRBV4-1 and TRBJ2-3; TRBD1 might be the D (5 bases). V lost 5 bases, J lost 4 bases, and 16 bases lay in between. Germline CDR1 and CDR2: MGHRA and YSYEKL. This CDR3 comprises 15 residues. CDR3 in amino acids: CASSWLGVSPDTQYF. The CDR3 region has the DNA TGCGCCAGCAGCTGGCTAGGGGTGTCCCCAGATACGCAGTATTTT.

This clone was recorded a few times. This rearrangement joins TRBV6-2 or TRBV6-3 to TRBJ1-2; possibly TRBD1 for D (5 bases). V was cut by 5 bases and J by 6 bases, with 16 bases left in between. There are 14 residues in the CDR3. CDR1 MNHEY and CDR2 SVGEGT come from the germline V gene. CDR3: CASSDWTFGDGYTF. The CDR3 nucleotides are TGTGCCAGCAGTGACTGGACATTCGGCGATGGCTACACCTTC.

This clone was counted a few times. The V gene is TRBV19, the J gene TRBJ2-1; D may be TRBD1 (6 bases). The germline V gene has CDR1 LNHDA and CDR2 SQIVND (reference sequence). Trimming removed 6 bases from V and 5 bases from J, with 11 bases in between. The CDR3 loop spans 13 amino acids. For the CDR3, the DNA is TGTGCCAGTAGACCGACAGGTAACAATGAGCAGTTCTTC. Translation gives CASRPTGNNEQFF.